This T cell receptor (beta chain) derives from a study of shared clonotypes between healthy human individuals. Trimming took 6 bases from V and 2 from J, leaving 11 bases between them. This CDR3 region has 13 residues. The germline CDR1 and CDR2 sequences are SGHDT and YYEEEE. The protocol was immunoSEQ multiplex PCR, while the TCRdb copy is restricted to in-frame clones and leaves out a portion. Of 2 million or so clones in the sample, 85% to 95% are singletons; the top ten hold 0.13%. The material sequenced was naive CD4+ T cells sorted from blood. Described subset: CD45RA+ positively selected. The chain recombines TRBV5-6 with TRBJ1-2; D unresolved. The TCR originated in a man between 18 and 35 years old in good health. CDR3 residues: CASTGFRNYGYTF. The CDR3 DNA is TGTGCCAGCACCGGTTTTCGCAACTATGGCTACACCTTC.